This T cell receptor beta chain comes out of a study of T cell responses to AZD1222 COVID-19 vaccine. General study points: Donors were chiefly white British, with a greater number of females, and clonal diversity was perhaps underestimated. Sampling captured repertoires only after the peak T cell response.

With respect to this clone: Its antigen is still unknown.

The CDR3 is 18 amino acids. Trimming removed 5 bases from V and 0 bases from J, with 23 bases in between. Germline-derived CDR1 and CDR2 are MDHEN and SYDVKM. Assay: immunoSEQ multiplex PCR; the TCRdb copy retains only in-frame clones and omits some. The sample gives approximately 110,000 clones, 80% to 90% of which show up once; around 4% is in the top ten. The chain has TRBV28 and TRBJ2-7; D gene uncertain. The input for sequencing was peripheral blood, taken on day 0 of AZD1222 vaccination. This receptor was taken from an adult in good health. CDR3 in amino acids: CASSHLSLRLRSSYEQYF. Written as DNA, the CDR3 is TGTGCCAGCAGTCATCTAAGTCTCCGGTTGCGAAGCTCCTACGAGCAGTACTTC.